These T cell receptor beta chains were read from a single sample in a study of blood T cell repertoires in COVID-19. This table comes from immunoSEQ multiplex PCR, and its TCRdb copy is limited to in-frame clones, with some not included. The sample records fewer than 300,000 clones, 65% to 90% being singletons. Sample: peripheral blood. These TCRs come from a man in his forties or fifties with active or convalescent COVID-19. CDR3s include the opening cysteine and the closing phenylalanine or tryptophan. D genes are given only for firm matches. Size tells how often a clone was seen (once, few, many) or the class of an expanded clone, and some rows leave it out.

CASSPREKDGTDTQYF	TGCGCCAGCAGCCCGCGGGAGAAGGACGGCACAGATACGCAGTATTTT	TRBJ2-3	TRBD2	16	TRBV4-1	-
CASATGNSYEQYF	TGTGCCAGCGCCACAGGGAACTCCTACGAGCAGTACTTC	TRBJ2-7	-	13	TRBV18	-
CASSPIGEGDGYTF	TGCGCCAGCAGCCCAATAGGAGAGGGTGATGGCTACACCTTC	TRBJ1-2	-	14	TRBV5-1	-
CASQGHFKETQYF	TGTGCCAGCCAGGGACATTTTAAAGAGACCCAGTACTTC	TRBJ2-5	-	13	TRBV6-5	-
CASSESYYEQYF	TGCGCCAGCAGTGAGTCGTATTACGAGCAGTACTTC	TRBJ2-7	-	12	TRBV10-2	-
CASSGDRVNSPLHF	TGTGCCAGTAGTGGGGACAGGGTAAATTCACCCCTCCACTTT	TRBJ1-6	TRBD1	14	TRBV19	-
CASSSEVDQYF	TGTGCCAGCAGCAGTGAGGTTGATCAGTACTTC	TRBJ2-7	-	11	TRBV7-9	-
CASSLDRDTEAFF	TGTGCCAGCAGCTTGGACAGGGACACTGAAGCTTTCTTT	TRBJ1-1	-	13	TRBV5-5	-
CASRGASNQPQHF	TGTGCCAGCAGGGGCGCGAGCAATCAGCCCCAGCATTTT	TRBJ1-5	-	13	TRBV12-3/TRBV12-4	-
CASSLGTGVNQPQHF	TGTGCCAGCAGCTTAGGGACAGGCGTCAATCAGCCCCAGCATTTT	TRBJ1-5	TRBD1	15	TRBV11-2	-
CASSVVPGLAGAFNEQFF	TGTGCCAGCAGCGTAGTCCCGGGACTAGCGGGAGCTTTCAATGAGCAGTTCTTC	TRBJ2-1	TRBD2	18	TRBV5-8	-
CASSPWTSGTDTQYF	TGTGCCAGCAGCCCGTGGACTAGCGGCACAGATACGCAGTATTTT	TRBJ2-3	TRBD2	15	TRBV7-9	-
CASRPSRGLDEQYF	TGTGCCAGCAGGCCATCCAGGGGGCTCGACGAGCAGTACTTC	TRBJ2-7	TRBD1	14	TRBV6-5	-
CASSWDRGYGYTF	TGTGCCAGCAGTTGGGACAGGGGGTATGGCTACACCTTC	TRBJ1-2	TRBD1	13	TRBV6-2/TRBV6-3	-
CASSQVRQETQYF	TGCGCCAGCAGCCAAGTCCGGCAAGAGACCCAGTACTTC	TRBJ2-5	-	13	TRBV4-1	-
CASSLARSPAGGLGSQISTDTQYF	TGCGCCAGCAGCTTGGCCCGGTCTCCAGCGGGAGGTCTGGGTTCTCAGATAAGCACAGATACGCAGTATTTT	TRBJ2-3	TRBD2	24	TRBV5-1	once
CASRETSGPKYEQYF	TGTGCCAGCAGAGAGACTAGCGGGCCAAAATACGAGCAGTACTTC	TRBJ2-7	TRBD2	15	TRBV2	once
CASTLEGGYNEQFF	TGTGCCAGCACTTTGGAGGGCGGGTACAATGAGCAGTTCTTC	TRBJ2-1	-	14	TRBV2	-
CASSPRVRAFNSPLHF	TGTGCCAGCAGTCCTCGGGTCAGGGCTTTTAATTCACCCCTCCACTTT	TRBJ1-6	-	16	TRBV28	-
CASSLDTSGMSGGELFF	TGTGCCAGCAGCTTGGATACTAGCGGGATGAGTGGCGGGGAGCTGTTTTTT	TRBJ2-2	TRBD2	17	TRBV5-4	-
CASSIGGAKGQPQHF	TGTGCCAGCAGCATAGGGGGCGCGAAGGGTCAGCCCCAGCATTTT	TRBJ1-5	TRBD1	15	TRBV7-9	-
CASSLAIGANVLTF	TGCGCCAGCAGCTTGGCCATTGGGGCCAACGTCCTGACTTTC	TRBJ2-6	-	14	TRBV5-1	-
CASCRGANYGYTF	TGTGCCAGCTGCAGGGGTGCTAACTATGGCTACACCTTC	TRBJ1-2	-	13	TRBV6-6	-
CASSPQGNGNEKLFF	TGTGCCAGTAGTCCCCAGGGGAATGGGAATGAAAAACTGTTTTTT	TRBJ1-4	-	15	TRBV19	-
CASSPFPPGSSYNEQFF	TGTGCCAGCTCACCGTTTCCTCCGGGAAGCTCCTACAATGAGCAGTTCTTC	TRBJ2-1	-	17	TRBV18	-
CASSWGTQGTGELFF	TGCGCCAGCAGCTGGGGGACACAGGGCACCGGGGAGCTGTTTTTT	TRBJ2-2	-	15	TRBV5-1	-
CASSLGANYGYTF	TGTGCCAGCAGTCTGGGAGCTAACTATGGCTACACCTTC	TRBJ1-2	-	13	TRBV28	-
CASSFEGTSGRAGELFF	TGTGCCAGCAGCTTTGAAGGGACTAGCGGGAGGGCCGGGGAGCTGTTTTTT	TRBJ2-2	-	17	TRBV12-1	once
CASSYSLLVAGSYKNIQYF	TGTGCCAGCAGTTACTCTCTCTTGGTAGCGGGATCGTACAAGAACATTCAGTACTTC	TRBJ2-4	TRBD2	19	TRBV6-2/TRBV6-3	-
CASSLPSTSGNTDTQYF	TGTGCCAGCAGCCTCCCCTCGACTAGCGGAAACACAGATACGCAGTATTTT	TRBJ2-3	TRBD2	17	TRBV6-2/TRBV6-3	-
CASSTAGTGHDGGYTF	TGTGCCAGTAGTACCGCCGGTACAGGGCACGATGGAGGCTACACCTTC	TRBJ1-2	-	16	TRBV19	-
CASSLGGSNEQFF	TGTGCCAGCAGTTTGGGCGGGAGCAATGAGCAGTTCTTC	TRBJ2-1	TRBD2	13	TRBV12-3/TRBV12-4	-
CASSLEAGIYGYTF	TGTGCCAGCAGTTTAGAAGCAGGGATCTATGGCTACACCTTC	TRBJ1-2	-	14	TRBV27	-
CASRTGSTNEKLFF	TGTGCCAGTAGGACAGGGTCAACTAATGAAAAACTGTTTTTT	TRBJ1-4	TRBD1	14	TRBV19	-
CASSMSGTGGNQPQHF	TGTGCCAGCAGCATGTCGGGGACAGGGGGAAATCAGCCCCAGCATTTT	TRBJ1-5	TRBD1	16	TRBV7-9	-
CASSSSPTGRDEQYF	TGTGCCAGCAGCTCCAGCCCGACAGGGCGGGACGAGCAGTACTTC	TRBJ2-7	TRBD1	15	TRBV5-6	-
CASSFKTGANYGYTF	TGTGCCAGCAGCTTTAAAACAGGGGCTAACTATGGCTACACCTTC	TRBJ1-2	TRBD1	15	TRBV5-4	-
CASSLQAEISGANVLTF	TGCGCCAGCAGCTTGCAAGCGGAGATCTCTGGGGCCAACGTCCTGACTTTC	TRBJ2-6	-	17	TRBV5-1	-
CSAHQGMNTEAFF	TGCAGCGCTCACCAGGGGATGAACACTGAAGCTTTCTTT	TRBJ1-1	-	13	TRBV29-1	-
CASSFEGAQGASYEQYF	TGTGCCAGCAGCTTTGAGGGGGCACAGGGGGCTTCCTACGAGCAGTACTTC	TRBJ2-7	TRBD1	17	TRBV7-6	once
CASSQGTSGSSYEQYF	TGTGCCAGCAGCCAAGGGACTAGCGGGAGCTCCTACGAGCAGTACTTC	TRBJ2-7	TRBD2	16	TRBV14	once
CASSFARTSGTPYEQYF	TGTGCCAGCAGTTTCGCCCGGACTAGCGGGACCCCCTACGAGCAGTACTTC	TRBJ2-7	TRBD2	17	TRBV27	-
CASSQDTELDTQYF	TGCGCCAGCAGCCAAGATACCGAGTTGGATACGCAGTATTTT	TRBJ2-3	-	14	TRBV4-1	once
CSAVFQGYTF	TGCAGTGCCGTATTTCAGGGCTACACCTTC	TRBJ1-2	-	10	TRBV20-1	-
CASSFPGWTVNTEAFF	TGTGCCAGCAGCTTTCCGGGATGGACAGTCAACACTGAAGCTTTCTTT	TRBJ1-1	-	16	TRBV7-9	-
CASSPPGGGLYNEQFF	TGTGCCAGCTCACCACCGGGGGGAGGACTATACAATGAGCAGTTCTTC	TRBJ2-1	-	16	TRBV18	-
CAISDPMGASQHNEQFF	TGTGCCATCAGTGACCCCATGGGGGCTAGCCAGCACAATGAGCAGTTCTTC	TRBJ2-1	-	17	TRBV10-3	few
CASSLRLAGGSTDTQYF	TGTGCCAGCAGCCTTAGACTAGCCGGGGGGAGCACAGATACGCAGTATTTT	TRBJ2-3	TRBD2	17	TRBV5-4	-
CASSRTGTIAQFF	TGCGCCAGCAGCCGGACAGGGACCATCGCCCAGTTCTTC	TRBJ2-1	TRBD1	13	TRBV4-1	-